The clone carrying this T cell receptor beta chain was seen a few times. This sample was taken from a study of blood T cell repertoires in COVID-19. Clones were sequenced by immunoSEQ multiplex PCR, and TCRdb holds only the in-frame ones, with some missing. The table lists fewer than 200,000 clones, 84% of them singletons. The source is a middle-aged man who had recovered from COVID-19. The sample comprised PBMCs or T cells enriched from blood (not recorded which).

CDR3 nucleotide sequence: TGTGCCAGTAGTACGCCTGTGGCGGGGGGCAGCTACGAGCAGTACTTC. Translated, it gives CASSTPVAGGSYEQYF. This chain connects TRBV19 to TRBJ2-7, with 8 bases fitting TRBD2. V lost 4 bases and J lost 3; bases outside the gene matches: 11. Germline V CDR1 and CDR2: LNHDA, SQIVND (reference sequence). This CDR3 spans 16 amino acids. Combining the CDR3 with reference TRBV19 and TRBJ2-7 gives the whole variable domain DGGITQSPKYLFRKEGQNVTLSCEQNLNHDAMYWYRQDPGQGLRLIYYSQIVNDFQKGDIAEGYSVSREKKESFPLTVTSAQKNPTAFYLCASSTPVAGGSYEQYFGPGTRLTVT.